What follows are 20 T cell receptor beta chains derived from one specimen sequenced in a study of blood T cell repertoires in COVID-19. Sequencing used immunoSEQ multiplex PCR; TCRdb keeps in-frame clones, though not all of them. The sample yields about 26,000 clones, nearly 90% seen once. The sample was peripheral blood. The receptors were gathered from a man between 65 and 79 years old with acute or convalescent COVID-19.

The rearrangement uses TRBV14 and TRBJ1-1; tentative D call: TRBD1 (5 bases). CDR3 length: 14 residues. Looked up from germline, CDR1 is SGHDN and CDR2 is FVKESK. Deletions cut 1 base from V and 4 bases from J, with 10 bases between. In DNA, the CDR3 is TGTGCCAGCAGCCAAGTTGGGGGGGGCACTGAAGCTTTCTTT. Translated, it gives CASSQVGGGTEAFF.

The chain has TRBV18 and TRBJ1-1, with D unclear. This CDR3 contains 14 residues. Trimming took 2 bases from V and 7 from J, leaving 14 bases between them. Germline loops: CDR1 KGHSH, CDR2 LQKENI. The CDR3 DNA sequence: TGTGCCAGCTCACCAAGGCCGGAGACCGATGAAGCTTTCTTT. Translated: CASSPRPETDEAFF.

The chain combines TRBV2 with TRBJ1-1; TRBD1 matches 8 bases. Germline values: CDR1 SNHLY, CDR2 FYNNEI. The CDR3 has 14 amino acids. Germline trimming cut 7 bases from V and 3 bases from J; bases unmatched to any gene: 7. In nucleotides, the CDR3 is TGTGCCAGCACCAATATACAGGGGGACACTGAAGCTTTCTTT. Translated, it gives CASTNIQGDTEAFF.

The genes are TRBV7-6 and TRBJ1-5, with TRBD1 identical over 11 bases. Germline V gene lookup returns CDR1 SGHVS and CDR2 FNYEAQ. The CDR3 is made up of 16 amino acids. Trimming at V came to 4 bases and at J to 6 bases, leaving 8 bases not matched to a gene. In DNA form, the CDR3 reads TGTGCCAGCAGCTCAGAGGACAGGGGGCTCCGTCAGCCCCAGCATTTT. Translating gives CASSSEDRGLRQPQHF.

This sequence joins TRBV27 and TRBJ2-1; D might be TRBD2 (6 bases). Trimming cost V 0 bases and J 0 bases, with 9 bases left between them. The CDR3 sequence is 16 residues long. The germline CDR1 and CDR2 sequences are MNHEY and SMNVEV (reference sequence). As DNA, the CDR3 is TGTGCCAGCAGTTTATCCCTAGCGAGCTCCTACAATGAGCAGTTCTTC. Amino acids: CASSLSLASSYNEQFF.

This clone was recorded a few times. The CDR3, as DNA: TGTGCCAGCTCGTCCGGGACTACCAGTGGGCCGCCCCAGCATTTT. This encodes CASSSGTTSGPPQHF. The chain carries TRBV28 and TRBJ1-5, with D possibly matching TRBD1 (5 bases). The CDR3 runs to 15 residues. Germline V gives CDR1 MDHEN, CDR2 SYDVKM. The ends were cut back, 8 bases at V and 9 bases at J, with 23 bases in the middle.

The rearrangement uses TRBV9 and TRBJ2-2, with TRBD2 matching 10 bases. From germline, CDR1 is SGDLS and CDR2 YYNGEE. The junction had 4 bases not matched to a gene; V was cut back by 0 bases and J by 2 bases. This CDR3 has 17 residues. For the CDR3, the DNA is TGTGCCAGCAGCGTAGCTCCTAGCGGGAGTAACACCGGGGAGCTGTTTTTT. It is translated as CASSVAPSGSNTGELFF.

This chain joins TRBV5-1 and TRBJ2-1, with TRBD1 matching over 10 bases. The CDR3 runs to 15 residues. Trimming took 2 bases from V and 4 from J; bases not matched to a gene: 3. Germline values: CDR1 SGHRS, CDR2 YFSETQ. The CDR3 here is CASSLLGQGYNEQFF. CDR3 coding DNA: TGCGCCAGCAGCTTATTGGGACAGGGGTACAATGAGCAGTTCTTC.

J is TRBJ2-1 and V is TRBV7-6; 9 bases match TRBD1. The germline gives CDR1 SGHVS, CDR2 FNYEAQ. V was clipped by 7 bases and J by 10 bases; unmatched bases: 17. The CDR3 is 16 residues long. CDR3 loop: CASTHWGTGNTGEQFF. Written as DNA, the CDR3 is TGTGCCAGCACCCATTGGGGGACAGGGAATACAGGCGAGCAGTTCTTC.

This chain uses TRBV2 with TRBJ1-1; the match to TRBD1 covers 7 bases. The CDR3 runs to 14 residues. V lost 6 bases and J lost 2; bases outside the gene matches: 6. The germline V gene encodes CDR1 SNHLY and CDR2 FYNNEI. The DNA of the CDR3 is TGTGCCAGCAGCCGACAGGGCGGCAACACTGAAGCTTTCTTT. Translated: CASSRQGGNTEAFF.

The chain joins TRBV19 to TRBJ2-3; the D gene is possibly TRBD2 (5 bases). Germline values: CDR1 LNHDA, CDR2 SQIVND (reference sequence). The CDR3 has 16 residues. Trimming cost V 3 bases and J 1 base, with 14 bases left between them. CDR3 sequence: CASSMNPGGGTDTQYF. CDR3 nucleotides: TGTGCCAGTAGTATGAATCCTGGAGGTGGCACAGATACGCAGTATTTT.

V usage is TRBV7-6 and J usage is TRBJ2-7; D is ambiguous. CDR1 is SGHVS, CDR2 FNYEAQ, per germline. The length of the CDR3 is 11 residues. V dropped 5 bases and J dropped 6 bases, with 8 bases sitting between them. The CDR3 DNA is TGTGCCAGCAGCCGAGCTTCCGAGCAGTACTTC. This encodes CASSRASEQYF.

J is TRBJ2-7 and V is TRBV5-4, with D perhaps matching TRBD2 (5 bases). This CDR3 spans 14 amino acids. Germline values: CDR1 SGHNT, CDR2 YYREEE (reference sequence). With 0 bases removed from V and 6 bases from J, the gap between germline ends came to 13 bases. This CDR3 is CASSLGLQRAEQYF. CDR3 sequence (DNA): TGTGCCAGCAGCTTGGGACTTCAGAGGGCCGAGCAGTACTTC. The complete variable domain, with remaining parts taken from reference TRBV5-4 and TRBJ2-7, reads ETGVTQSPTHLIKTRGQQVTLRCSSQSGHNTVSWYQQALGQGPQFIFQYYREEENGRGNFPPRFSGLQFPNYSSELNVNALELDDSALYLCASSLGLQRAEQYFGPGTRLTVT.

This sequence joins TRBV5-5 and TRBJ1-4; TRBD1 matches 9 bases. The CDR3 totals 15 residues. V lost 2 bases and J lost 2; bases outside the gene matches: 1. Germline V CDR1 and CDR2: SGHKS, YYEKEE (reference sequence). The CDR3 nucleotides read TGTGCCAGCAGCTTAGGGACAGGGACTAATGAAAAACTGTTTTTT. This encodes CASSLGTGTNEKLFF.

The genes are TRBV28 and TRBJ1-5; 9 bases fit TRBD1. Looked up from germline, CDR1 is MDHEN and CDR2 is SYDVKM. With V trimmed by 5 bases and J by 6 bases, 8 bases remained unmatched. CDR3 size: 15 residues. The CDR3 loop reads CASSLSGQGIQPQHF. For the CDR3, the DNA is TGTGCCAGCAGTCTGTCGGGACAGGGCATTCAGCCCCAGCATTTT.

The J gene is TRBJ2-7, the V gene TRBV2; D remains ambiguous. There are 12 residues in the CDR3. Deletions cut 7 bases from V and 2 bases from J, with 9 bases between. Germline CDR1 reads SNHLY; CDR2 reads FYNNEI. The DNA of the CDR3 is TGTGCCAGCACGGCAGGCCCCTACGAGCAGTACTTC. Protein sequence: CASTAGPYEQYF.

The chain links TRBV7-3 to TRBJ2-1; 7 bases map to TRBD2. V was clipped by 5 bases and J by 7 bases; unmatched bases: 14. There are 16 residues in the CDR3. Germline V CDR1 and CDR2: SGHTA, FQGTGA. In nucleotides, the CDR3 is TGTGCCAGCAGCCACGGGGGGAGTAGTAGGGTGAATGAGCAGTTCTTC. This encodes CASSHGGSSRVNEQFF. The full variable domain, in which reference TRBV7-3 and TRBJ2-1 provide the parts outside the CDR3, is GAGVSQTPSNKVTEKGKYVELRCDPISGHTALYWYRQSLGQGPEFLIYFQGTGAADDSGLPNDRFFAVRPEGSVSTLKIQRTERGDSAVYLCASSHGGSSRVNEQFFGPGTRLTVL.

A single count supports this clone. The chain couples TRBV14 to TRBJ2-7, with 13 bases that match TRBD2. V was clipped by 3 bases and J by 2 bases; unmatched bases: 19. CDR1 is SGHDN, CDR2 FVKESK, per germline. This CDR3 is built from 21 residues. The CDR3 bases are TGTGCCAGCAGCCATCAGACTAGCGGGAGGTCTGTTCCGCCTCCACCCTACGAGCAGTACTTC. Protein product: CASSHQTSGRSVPPPPYEQYF.

This clone was seen only a few times. The DNA of the CDR3 is TGTGCCAGCAGCTTGGAGGGACAGGGTAACTATGGCTACACCTTC. This gives the protein CASSLEGQGNYGYTF. This chain uses TRBV5-5 with TRBJ1-2; 9 positions match TRBD1. The germline gives CDR1 SGHKS, CDR2 YYEKEE (reference sequence). CDR3 size: 15 residues. The junction had 1 base not matched to a gene; V was cut back by 0 bases and J by 1 base.

The chain employs TRBV24-1 and TRBJ2-3, with unresolved D. Deletions cut 3 bases from V and 2 bases from J, with 5 bases between. Germline-derived CDR1 and CDR2 are KGHDR and SFDVKD. The CDR3 is 13 amino acids. CDR3 amino acids: CATSDPNTDTQYF. DNA for the CDR3: TGTGCCACCAGTGATCCCAACACAGATACGCAGTATTTT.